Reported below is one T cell receptor beta chain. The antigen remains unidentified. The final CDR3 position lacks the conserved phenylalanine or tryptophan, pointing to a likely read error. No DNA is shown, since the ends of the CDR3 on it are uncertain; the CDR3 is the one TCRdb lists. This sample is part of a study of T cell responses to AZD1222 COVID-19 vaccine. Study-level information: The analysis combined second doses at about 4 or about 12 weeks.

The study, taken as a whole, reports: With dominance at 160-218 and 743-854, vaccine-associated CD4 TCRs spanned spike.

Using immunoSEQ multiplex PCR, the repertoire was profiled, and TCRdb retains in-frame clones only, with some absent. The table has 90,000 to 130,000 clones, 85% to 95% seen once. Per germline, CDR1 SQVTM and CDR2 ANQGSEA. The CDR3 sequence runs 9 residues, both termini included. This specimen consisted of peripheral blood, obtained on day 0 of AZD1222 vaccination. The genes are TRBV29-1 and TRBJ2-3; the table's TRBD1 call for D was not verified on the DNA. This sequence was found in an adult in good health. CDR3 protein: CSVGDSPGV.